The clone carrying this T cell receptor beta chain appeared a single time. Its specificity is unknown. Libraries were prepared by immunoSEQ multiplex PCR; TCRdb keeps only in-frame clonotypes and omits some of them. The sample lists around 36,000 clones; over 75% were seen once. The sample comes from a study of PD-1 blockade in classical Hodgkin lymphoma. Study results and caveats: When set against healthy donors, newly diagnosed patients were reported to show lower baseline TCR diversity. Patients who initiated nivolumab within 1 year of ASCT were excluded. Diversity in CD4+ TCRs, unlike that measured in CD8+ TCRs, had risen significantly by C4D1.

V lost 1 base, J lost 6 bases, and 13 bases lay in between. CDR1 and CDR2 from the germline V gene are SEHNR and FQNEAQ (reference sequence). The CDR3 totals 14 residues. Each and every patient relapsed after autologous stem cell transplantation, and patients got differing brentuximab vedotin exposure. The authors purified CD4+ T cells from thawed PBMCs by magnetic negative selection. The best responses consisted of complete response, partial response or progressive disease. The chain employs TRBV7-9 and TRBJ2-7, with D possibly matching TRBD2 (6 bases). The source was CD4+ T cells from blood, collected at baseline. The TCR originated in a human donor with classical Hodgkin lymphoma. CDR3 DNA: TGTGCCAGCAGCTTAGTCACGGGAGTAAGCGAGCAGTACTTC. Encoded protein: CASSLVTGVSEQYF. Using reference TRBV7-9 and TRBJ2-7 for the parts outside the CDR3, the full variable domain is DTGVSQNPRHKITKRGQNVTFRCDPISEHNRLYWYRQTLGQGPEFLTYFQNEAQLEKSRLLSDRFSAERPKGSFSTLEIQRTEQGDSAMYLCASSLVTGVSEQYFGPGTRLTVT.